The clone carrying this T cell receptor beta chain was counted many times. These data belong to a study of response to subunit inactivated influenza vaccine. TCRdb redid the calling of the RT-PCR reads with MiXCR, one entry per CDR3 protein. The sample holds around 190,000 distinct CDR3 sequences; about 9% are singletons and the top ten take about a tenth. The TCR originated in a man aged 50 to 60 who received an inactivated influenza vaccine. This sample comprised non-naive T cells sorted from PBMCs, obtained on the day of vaccination.

This CDR3 reads CASSLEVSGGYTF. The DNA for the CDR3 is TGCGCCAGCAGCTTGGAGGTATCCGGCGGCTACACCTTC. V is TRBV5-1 and J is TRBJ1-2; D gene ambiguous. The CDR3 has 13 residues. Trimming removed 0 bases from V and 8 bases from J, with 11 bases in between. The germline V gene has CDR1 SGHRS and CDR2 YFSETQ.